Below are 13 T cell receptor beta chains sequenced from a single sample in a study of cytotoxic CD8 clonotypes in ibrutinib-treated CLL. Repertoires were generated with immunoSEQ multiplex PCR, while TCRdb's copy carries only in-frame clones and drops some. The table includes about 50,000 clones, more than 55% detected once. Source: PBMCs, taken after 24 months of ibrutinib treatment. The receptors derive from a human donor with chronic lymphocytic leukemia.

This sequence joins TRBV10-2 and TRBJ1-1; no firm D call. This CDR3 comprises 12 residues. CDR1 is WSHSY, CDR2 SAAADI, per germline. Trimming cost V 7 bases and J 6 bases, with 12 bases left between them. CDR3 protein: CASKALGPEAFF. CDR3 nucleotides: TGCGCCAGCAAGGCCCTTGGTCCTGAAGCTTTCTTT.

This clone was counted many times. The chain employs TRBV4-2 and TRBJ1-1; 11 nucleotides align to TRBD1. This CDR3 is 17 amino acids long. V was clipped by 4 bases and J by 4 bases; unmatched bases: 11. Germline values: CDR1 LGHNA, CDR2 YNFKEQ. The CDR3 protein is CASSLPDRGQRGTEAFF. CDR3 bases: TGTGCCAGCAGCCTCCCGGACAGGGGGCAAAGGGGCACTGAAGCTTTCTTT.

The chain employs TRBV29-1 and TRBJ2-7; possible D gene TRBD1, 8 bases. CDR1 is SQVTM, CDR2 ANQGSEA, per germline. The CDR3 has 12 amino acids. V was clipped by 6 bases and J by 4 bases, with 13 bases between them. CDR3 loop: CSVQQGGYEQYF. The CDR3 DNA reads TGCAGCGTGCAACAGGGGGGGTACGAGCAGTACTTC.

V usage is TRBV7-4 and J usage is TRBJ1-5, with 10 nucleotides matching TRBD1. Losses at the gene ends were 6 bases for V and 2 bases for J; bases not matched to a gene: 7. The CDR3 has 16 residues. The V gene's germline CDR1 is SGHVT and CDR2 SQSDAQ. The CDR3 sequence is CASSRGTGEGNQPQHF. In DNA form, the CDR3 reads TGTGCCAGCAGTCGCGGGACAGGGGAGGGCAATCAGCCCCAGCATTTT. Supplemented by reference TRBV7-4 and TRBJ1-5, the full variable domain reads GAGVSQSPRYKVAKRGRDVALRCDSISGHVTLYWYRQTLGQGSEVLTYSQSDAQRDKSGRPSGRFSAERPERSVSTLKIQRTEQGDSAVYLCASSRGTGEGNQPQHFGDGTRLSIL.

The rearrangement uses TRBV10-3 and TRBJ1-1; D uncertain. The CDR3 runs to 14 residues. The germline gives CDR1 ENHRY, CDR2 SYGVKD. V was cut by 5 bases and J by 4 bases, with 14 bases left in between. The DNA for the CDR3 is TGTGCCATCAGTAACCCTCAGGCGGGCACTGAAGCTTTCTTT. It translates to CAISNPQAGTEAFF.

This chain joins TRBV19 and TRBJ1-4; a weak D match, TRBD1 (5 bases). The germline gives CDR1 LNHDA, CDR2 SQIVND (reference sequence). V was cut by 3 bases and J by 6 bases, with 14 bases left in between. The CDR3 covers 15 residues. CDR3 amino acids: CASSIWGREDEKLFF. Here the CDR3 DNA reads TGTGCCAGTAGTATTTGGGGCAGGGAGGATGAAAAACTGTTTTTT.

The chain has TRBV2 and TRBJ2-7; D gene unclear. The CDR3 spans 12 residues. V gave up 1 base and J gave up 3 bases, with 4 bases separating them. Germline CDR1 reads SNHLY; CDR2 reads FYNNEI. The DNA for the CDR3 is TGTGCCAGCAGTGAAGACCTCTACGAGCAGTACTTC. As protein: CASSEDLYEQYF.

This rearrangement joins TRBV2 to TRBJ2-5; D is perhaps TRBD1 (5 bases). V was shortened by 5 bases and J by 5 bases, with 12 bases between the two germline ends. Per germline, CDR1 SNHLY and CDR2 FYNNEI. The CDR3 contains 13 residues. The CDR3 loop is CASSIDSGETQYF. For the CDR3, the DNA is TGTGCCAGCAGTATAGACAGTGGCGAGACCCAGTACTTC. Full variable domain (missing parts from reference TRBV2 and TRBJ2-5): EPEVTQTPSHQVTQMGQEVILRCVPISNHLYFYWYRQILGQKVEFLVSFYNNEISEKSEIFDDQFSVERPDGSNFTLKIRSTKLEDSAMYFCASSIDSGETQYFGPGTRLLVL.

The table lists this clone with a count of one. This rearrangement joins TRBV6-5 to TRBJ1-2; 9 bases are shared with TRBD1. The junction had 9 bases not matched to a gene; V was cut back by 2 bases and J by 8 bases. CDR1 and CDR2 from the germline V gene are MNHEY and SVGAGI. The CDR3 loop spans 15 amino acids. CDR3 sequence: CASSYLTGGIGGYTF. The DNA of the CDR3 is TGTGCCAGCAGTTACCTTACAGGGGGCATCGGAGGCTACACCTTC.

This clone was observed a single time. The chain recombines TRBV29-1 with TRBJ1-1, with a possible D match to TRBD1 (6 bases). The germline V and J ends were trimmed by 4 bases and 0 bases, with 12 bases remaining between them. Germline V gives CDR1 SQVTM, CDR2 ANQGSEA. The CDR3 has 14 residues. Here the CDR3 reads CSVGGGPLNTEAFF. CDR3 coding DNA: TGCAGCGTTGGAGGGGGGCCTCTGAACACTGAAGCTTTCTTT.

V is TRBV4-2 and J is TRBJ1-1, with D possibly TRBD1 on 5 matching bases. The germline V gene has CDR1 LGHNA and CDR2 YNFKEQ. The CDR3 has 14 residues. V was trimmed by 3 bases and J by 5 bases, leaving 13 bases between them. The CDR3 loop reads CASSHEGPGTEAFF. The CDR3, as DNA: TGTGCCAGCAGCCATGAGGGGCCGGGGACTGAAGCTTTCTTT.

The V call is TRBV5-1, the J call TRBJ2-3; a possible D gene is TRBD1 (6 bases). The length of the CDR3 is 13 residues. V lost 7 bases to trimming and J lost 0 bases, with 9 bases between them. Germline V gene sequence: CDR1 SGHRS, CDR2 YFSETQ. The CDR3 here is CASRTASTDTQYF. CDR3 sequence (DNA): TGCGCCAGCCGGACAGCTAGCACAGATACGCAGTATTTT.

The J gene is TRBJ2-7, the V gene TRBV2; perhaps TRBD1 as D (6 bases). The CDR3 covers 12 residues. V lost 7 bases, J lost 0 bases, and 7 bases lay in between. Germline lookup yields CDR1 SNHLY and CDR2 FYNNEI. The CDR3 DNA follows: TGTGCCAGCAACAGGGCCTCCTACGAGCAGTACTTC. It is translated as CASNRASYEQYF.